This T cell receptor beta chain was documented in a study of blood T cell repertoires in COVID-19. Overall study: PBMCs, B-cell-depleted T cells, or T cells were the source of the cDNA or gDNA that made up the material.

Original data processing: From reference gene primer amplification, estimates of nucleated cell counts were derived. Some clones are missing from TCRdb's copy, which holds only in-frame ones; the method was immunoSEQ multiplex PCR. V and J calls and clone size follow that table, whereas D and trimming were derived from the DNA. Among 150,000 to 200,000 clones, about 90% were seen once, and the ten largest hold approximately 4%. Remarks on this clone: Mismatch with germline at one junction end may stem from a read error.

Per germline, CDR1 KGHSH and CDR2 LQKENI. The CDR3 length is 12 residues. The specimen was peripheral blood. J is TRBJ2-5 and V is TRBV18; 9 bases fit TRBD1. The clonotype originates from a woman aged 70 to 79 with acute or convalescent COVID-19. CDR3 protein: CASSPGQGRVDF. CDR3 DNA sequence: TGTGCCAGCTCACCGGGACAGGGAAGGGTCGACTTC.